This TCR beta chain was documented in a study of blood T cell repertoires in COVID-19. Across the study: From the United States, Italy and Spain came samples of acute and convalescent COVID-19. Nucleic acid was either cDNA or gDNA, and it came from T cells, B-cell-depleted T cells, or PBMCs.

The authors' processing: The assay estimated nucleated cells by amplifying reference gene primers. TCRdb's copy holds only in-frame clones and misses some; the assay was immunoSEQ multiplex PCR. The V and J calls and clone size come from that table; D and trimming were worked out from the DNA. The data hold under 250,000 clones, with about four fifths observed a single time. This clone was seen just once. The CDR3 covers 15 residues. The germline V gene encodes CDR1 KGHSH and CDR2 LQKENI. V lost 0 bases to trimming and J lost 7 bases, with 14 bases between them. This receptor was obtained from a woman under 30 with acute or convalescent COVID-19. The rearrangement uses TRBV18 and TRBJ2-3; D is perhaps TRBD2 (5 bases). The sample was peripheral blood. This CDR3 reads CASSPPGDPGNTQYF. DNA for the CDR3: TGTGCCAGCTCACCACCGGGCGATCCGGGGAATACGCAGTATTTT.